This TCR beta chain was found in a study of CD8 T cells in ankylosing spondylitis. General study results and limits: Researchers report that disease-linked clones proved CD8+ and relatively rare in peripheral blood. Characteristic, it appeared, of ankylosing spondylitis blood was a TCR beta motif of 7 or 8 highly homologous variants. Earlier reports found some motif variants in synovial fluid and blood in reactive arthritis.

With molecular barcodes, quantitative 5'-RACE was used to make the TCR beta libraries. MiXCR was run by TCRdb on the 5' RACE reads, yielding one entry per CDR3 protein. The repertoire holds 250,000 to 400,000 distinct CDR3 sequences, with around a tenth as singletons. This clonotype has at least ten counts. Its antigen is unidentified. The CDR3 covers 12 residues. The germline V and J ends were trimmed by 7 bases and 8 bases, with 13 bases remaining between them. From germline, CDR1 is SGHRS and CDR2 YFSETQ. This TCR came from a female donor with ankylosing spondylitis or in good health (not recorded which). Sequencing was done on a sample of blood, either unsorted or a sorted T cell fraction (not recorded which). This sequence joins TRBV5-1 and TRBJ2-1; no reliable D call. CDR3 sequence (DNA): TGCGCCAGCCTTTCCCCCGCGTATGAGCAGTTCTTC. Translated: CASLSPAYEQFF.